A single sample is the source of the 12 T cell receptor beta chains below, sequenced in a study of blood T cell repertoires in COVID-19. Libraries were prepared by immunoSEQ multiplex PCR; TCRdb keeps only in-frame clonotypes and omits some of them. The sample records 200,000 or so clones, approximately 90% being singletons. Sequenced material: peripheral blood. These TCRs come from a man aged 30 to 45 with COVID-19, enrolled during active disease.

CDR3 nucleotide sequence: TGTGCCAGCAGCCATCTCGGACAGGGGCGCACCGGGGAGCTGTTTTTT. Its protein product is CASSHLGQGRTGELFF. The V and J genes are TRBV3-1 (or the pseudogene TRBV3-2) and TRBJ2-2, with 9 nucleotides matching TRBD1. From germline, CDR1 is LGHDT and CDR2 YNNKEL (reference sequence). V lost 3 bases and J lost 4; bases outside the gene matches: 6. The CDR3 length is 16 residues.

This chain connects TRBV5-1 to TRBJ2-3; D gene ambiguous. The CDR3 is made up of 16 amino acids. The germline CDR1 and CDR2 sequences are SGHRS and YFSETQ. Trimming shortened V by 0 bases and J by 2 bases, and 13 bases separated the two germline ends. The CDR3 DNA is TGCGCCAGCAGCTTGGGACTCCTACCATTCACAGATACGCAGTATTTT. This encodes CASSLGLLPFTDTQYF.

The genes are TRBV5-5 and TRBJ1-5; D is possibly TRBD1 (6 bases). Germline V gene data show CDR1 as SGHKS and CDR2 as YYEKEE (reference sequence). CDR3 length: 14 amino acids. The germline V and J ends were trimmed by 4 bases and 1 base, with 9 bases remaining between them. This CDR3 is CASSRDTSNQPQHF. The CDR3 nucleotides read TGTGCCAGCAGCCGGGACACCAGCAATCAGCCCCAGCATTTT. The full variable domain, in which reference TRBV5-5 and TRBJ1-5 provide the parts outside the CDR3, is DAGVTQSPTHLIKTRGQQVTLRCSPISGHKSVSWYQQVLGQGPQFIFQYYEKEERGRGNFPDRFSARQFPNYSSELNVNALLLGDSALYLCASSRDTSNQPQHFGDGTRLSIL.

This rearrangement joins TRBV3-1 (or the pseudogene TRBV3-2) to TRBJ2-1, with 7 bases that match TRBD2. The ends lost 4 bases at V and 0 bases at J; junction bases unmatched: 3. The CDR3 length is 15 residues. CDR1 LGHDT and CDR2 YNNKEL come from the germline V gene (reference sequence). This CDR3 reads CASSRSGVSYNEQFF. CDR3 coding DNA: TGTGCCAGCAGCCGGAGCGGGGTCTCCTACAATGAGCAGTTCTTC.

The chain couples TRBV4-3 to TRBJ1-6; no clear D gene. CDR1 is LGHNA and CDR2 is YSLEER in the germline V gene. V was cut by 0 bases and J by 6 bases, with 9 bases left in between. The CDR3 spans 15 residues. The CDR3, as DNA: TGCGCCAGCAGCCAAGACAGGTTTAGTAATTCACCCCTCCACTTT. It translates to CASSQDRFSNSPLHF.

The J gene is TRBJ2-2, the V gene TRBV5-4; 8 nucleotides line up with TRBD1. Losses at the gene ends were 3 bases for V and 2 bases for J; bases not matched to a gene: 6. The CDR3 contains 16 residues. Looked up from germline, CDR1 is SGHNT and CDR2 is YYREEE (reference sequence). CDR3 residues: CASSSDRGYNTGELFF. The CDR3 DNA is TGTGCCAGCAGCTCCGACAGGGGCTATAACACCGGGGAGCTGTTTTTT.

The CDR3 protein is CASRTGTYEQYF. The CDR3 DNA is TGTGCCAGCAGGACGGGAACCTACGAGCAGTACTTC. This chain joins TRBV2 and TRBJ2-7, with a weak D call TRBD2 (5 bases). V was shortened by 6 bases and J by 2 bases, with 8 bases between the two germline ends. The CDR3 is 12 residues long. Germline V gene lookup returns CDR1 SNHLY and CDR2 FYNNEI.

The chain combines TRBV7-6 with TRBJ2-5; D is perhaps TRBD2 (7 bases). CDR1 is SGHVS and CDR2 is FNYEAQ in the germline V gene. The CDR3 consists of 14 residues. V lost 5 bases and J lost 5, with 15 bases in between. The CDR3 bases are TGTGCCAGCAGCGTGAGGGGGAGGGTCGAGACCCAGTACTTC. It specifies CASSVRGRVETQYF.

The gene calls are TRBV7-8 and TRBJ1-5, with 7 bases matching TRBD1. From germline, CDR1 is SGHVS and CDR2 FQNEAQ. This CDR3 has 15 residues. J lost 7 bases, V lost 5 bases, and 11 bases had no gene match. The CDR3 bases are TGTGCCAGCAGCCCCGGGACAGTTGGAGGGCAGCCCCAGCATTTT. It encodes CASSPGTVGGQPQHF.

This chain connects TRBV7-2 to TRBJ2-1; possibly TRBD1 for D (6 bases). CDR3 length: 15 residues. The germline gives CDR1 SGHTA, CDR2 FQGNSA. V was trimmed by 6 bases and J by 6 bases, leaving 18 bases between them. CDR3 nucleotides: TGTGCCAGCAGTCAACAGGGCTCCCGGCCCAATGAGCAGTTCTTC. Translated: CASSQQGSRPNEQFF.

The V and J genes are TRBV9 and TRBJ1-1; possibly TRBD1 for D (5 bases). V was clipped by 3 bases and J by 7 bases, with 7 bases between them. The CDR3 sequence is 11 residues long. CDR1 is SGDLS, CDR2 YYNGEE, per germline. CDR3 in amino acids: CASSATDEAFF. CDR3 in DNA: TGTGCCAGCAGCGCGACAGATGAAGCTTTCTTT.

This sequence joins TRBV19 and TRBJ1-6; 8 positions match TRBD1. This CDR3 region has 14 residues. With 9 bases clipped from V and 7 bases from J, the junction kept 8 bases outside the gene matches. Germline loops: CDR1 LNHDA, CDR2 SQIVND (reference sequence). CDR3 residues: CASKEDRGNSPLHF. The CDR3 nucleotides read TGTGCCAGCAAGGAAGACAGGGGCAATTCACCCCTCCACTTT.